This TCR beta chain came from a study of blood T cell repertoires in COVID-19. On the study more broadly: T cells, B-cell-depleted T cells, or PBMCs provided the cDNA or gDNA that served as material.

Measured with immunoSEQ multiplex PCR; TCRdb has only the in-frame clones, and not every one. The profile shows about 120,000 clones, roughly 76% of them singletons. The CDR3 loop spans 16 amino acids. The germline CDR1 and CDR2 sequences are SGDLS and YYNGEE. The ends were cut back, 5 bases at V and 4 bases at J, with 18 bases in the middle. Sequenced material: peripheral blood. V and J are TRBV9 and TRBJ1-4; no reliable D call. The source is a human donor in a cohort sampled during active COVID-19. The DNA for the CDR3 is TGTGCCAGCAGTCCCCACCGCCAGGTGATTAATGAAAAACTGTTTTTT. Translation gives CASSPHRQVINEKLFF.